Below are 13 T cell receptor beta chains sequenced from a single sample in a study of blood T cells in healthy people across ages. A second PCR, run for 7 to 11 cycles, used a sample-barcoded 5' primer plus a J-beta primer mix. MiXCR, run by TCRdb on the 5' RACE reads, gives a single entry per CDR3 protein. The data hold about 1.5 million distinct CDR3 sequences, with approximately 43% observed a single time. The sample taken for sequencing was blood. Source of these receptors: a young woman in good health.

V usage is TRBV20-1 and J usage is TRBJ2-1, with D possibly matching TRBD2 (7 bases). Between the trimmed V and J ends, which lost 1 base and 0 bases, there was a span of 22 bases. Germline-derived CDR1 and CDR2 are DFQATT and SNEGSKA (reference sequence). The CDR3 extends over 19 amino acids. This CDR3 is CSARVPRGRVPSSYNEQFF. The CDR3 coding sequence is TGCAGTGCTAGAGTTCCTAGGGGGAGGGTCCCCAGCTCCTACAATGAGCAGTTCTTC.

This chain joins TRBV3-1 and TRBJ2-3; 13 bases are a match to TRBD2. Unmatched junction bases numbered 6, after V lost 3 bases and J lost 3 bases. Germline assignment: CDR1 LGHDT and CDR2 YNNKEL (reference sequence). The CDR3 consists of 17 residues. The CDR3 DNA reads TGTGCCAGCAGCCACCTCGGACTAGCGGGAGTGACAGATACGCAGTATTTT. Translating it yields CASSHLGLAGVTDTQYF.

This clonotype was observed a single time. The rearrangement joins TRBV12-3 or TRBV12-4 to TRBJ2-7; D call uncertain. The DNA end lines up better with TRBJ2-5; the J call may be wrong. This CDR3 is built from 12 residues. CDR3 DNA sequence: TGTGCCAGCATCCGAAGCGCTAAGACCCAGTACTTC. The encoded protein is CASIRSAKTQYF.

To note about this clonotype: An end of the junction does not agree with germline; a read error may underlie this. The V and J genes are TRBV20-1 and TRBJ2-7; 11 bases map to TRBD2. The CDR3 is made up of 13 amino acids. CDR1 is DFQATT and CDR2 is SNEGSKA in the germline V gene (reference sequence). The CDR3 coding sequence is TGCAGTGGTAGACTAGCGGGATCCTTCGAGCAGTACTTC. Translated: CSGRLAGSFEQYF.

This clonotype was picked up a small number of times. The genes are TRBV20-1 and TRBJ2-5; 9 bases line up with TRBD2. With V trimmed by 5 bases and J by 5 bases, 9 bases remained unmatched. Germline V CDR1 and CDR2: DFQATT, SNEGSKA (reference sequence). The CDR3 runs 14 residues. CDR3 nucleotide sequence: TGCAGTGCTTTGAGCGGGAGGCGTTGGGAGACCCAGTACTTC. Amino acids: CSALSGRRWETQYF.

This clonotype was detected a few times. This CDR3 is CASSVGGGRNEKLFF. In DNA form, the CDR3 reads TGTGCCAGCAGCGTAGGAGGGGGCCGTAATGAAAAACTGTTTTTT. The chain links TRBV9 to TRBJ1-4, with 7 nucleotides matching TRBD1. The germline CDR1 and CDR2 sequences are SGDLS and YYNGEE. CDR3 length equals 15 residues. V lost 0 bases, J lost 4 bases, and 3 bases stayed unmatched.

This clonotype was recorded only once. As DNA, the CDR3 is TGTGCCAGCAGCCCAACTAATGACAGAAACGGCGGGGAGCTGTTTTTT. This gives the protein CASSPTNDRNGGELFF. This chain joins TRBV3-1 and TRBJ2-2; D might be TRBD1 (5 bases). Between the trimmed V and J ends, which lost 4 bases and 7 bases, there was a span of 19 bases. The CDR3 totals 16 residues. The germline gives CDR1 LGHDT, CDR2 YNNKEL (reference sequence).

The chain combines TRBV7-2 with TRBJ1-3; D gene unclear. The CDR3 consists of 15 residues. Trimming cost V 1 base and J 4 bases, with 11 bases left between them. CDR1 SGHTA and CDR2 FQGNSA come from the germline V gene. The CDR3 DNA reads as TGTGCCAGCAGCTTAGAACCGGGTTTCGGAAACACCATATATTTT. It codes for CASSLEPGFGNTIYF.

This clonotype was counted only a few times. The J gene is TRBJ2-7, the V gene TRBV7-8; 10 bases fit TRBD1. The length of the CDR3 is 15 residues. Germline V gene sequence: CDR1 SGHVS, CDR2 FQNEAQ. Trimming at V came to 2 bases and at J to 2 bases, leaving 3 bases not matched to a gene. CDR3 region: CASSLTGTGAYEQYF. DNA of the CDR3: TGTGCCAGCAGCTTAACCGGGACAGGGGCCTACGAGCAGTACTTC.

This chain joins TRBV4-3 and TRBJ2-1, with D possibly matching TRBD1 (6 bases). Trimming cost V 1 base and J 4 bases, with 14 bases left between them. Germline assignment: CDR1 LGHNA and CDR2 YSLEER. The CDR3 extends over 16 amino acids. CDR3 residues: CASSQVLGQEYNEQFF. The CDR3 coding sequence is TGCGCCAGCAGCCAAGTGCTGGGACAAGAATACAATGAGCAGTTCTTC.

There are a few counts of this clonotype. A read error may produce the germline difference seen at one junction end. This rearrangement joins TRBV14 to TRBJ2-1; TRBD1 matches 9 bases. There are 16 residues in the CDR3. CDR1 and CDR2 (germline): SGHDN, FVKESK. The CDR3 is CASSPTGGESSNEQFF. The CDR3 coding sequence is TGTGCCAGCAGTCCAACAGGGGGCGAATCCTCCAATGAGCAGTTCTTC.

The rearrangement joins TRBV20-1 to TRBJ2-7, with 10 positions matching TRBD2. The CDR3 spans 14 residues. Germline CDR1 reads DFQATT; CDR2 reads SNEGSKA (reference sequence). Unmatched junction bases numbered 4, after V lost 4 bases and J lost 1 base. DNA for the CDR3: TGCAGTGCTACTGGACTAGCGGTTTCCTACGAGCAGTACTTC. Translating gives CSATGLAVSYEQYF.

A few counts support this clonotype. The chain carries TRBV19 and TRBJ2-3; unclear D gene. In germline, CDR1 is LNHDA, CDR2 SQIVND (reference sequence). CDR3 length equals 14 residues. V dropped 1 base and J dropped 5 bases, with 10 bases sitting between them. In DNA form, the CDR3 reads TGTGCCAGTAGTATAGCCACAGATGGAGATACGCAGTATTTT. It is translated as CASSIATDGDTQYF.